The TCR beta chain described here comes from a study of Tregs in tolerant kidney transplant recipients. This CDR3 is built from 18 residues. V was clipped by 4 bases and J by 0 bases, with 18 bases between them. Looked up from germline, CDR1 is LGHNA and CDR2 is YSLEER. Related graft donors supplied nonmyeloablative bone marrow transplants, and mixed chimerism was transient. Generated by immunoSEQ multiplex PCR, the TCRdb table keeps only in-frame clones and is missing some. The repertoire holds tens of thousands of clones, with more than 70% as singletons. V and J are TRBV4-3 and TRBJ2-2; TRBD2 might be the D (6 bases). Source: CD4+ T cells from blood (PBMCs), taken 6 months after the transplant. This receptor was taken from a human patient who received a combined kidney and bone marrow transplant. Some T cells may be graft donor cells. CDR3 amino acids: CASSRLAGRSSNTGELFF. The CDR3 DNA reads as TGCGCCAGCAGCCGATTGGCGGGGAGATCTTCGAACACCGGGGAGCTGTTTTTT.